The subject of this entry is one T cell receptor (beta chain). The CDR3 covers 16 residues. Germline V gene data show CDR1 as SGHRS and CDR2 as YFSETQ. V gave up 4 bases and J gave up 1 base; unmatched junction bases: 10. TCRdb's table, derived via immunoSEQ multiplex PCR, lists solely in-frame clones and lacks some. The sample contains 80,000 or so clones, 90% to 95% of which appear only once. This sample is drawn from a study of OX40 agonist ivuxolimab in advanced cancers. J is TRBJ1-1 and V is TRBV5-1; TRBD1 agrees at 7 bases. The receptor's source is an adult with an advanced solid tumor such as melanoma, head and neck, liver or kidney cancer. The sample in question was CD4+ or CD8+ T cells sorted from blood, obtained in a trial of the OX40 agonist ivuxolimab. CDR3 nucleotide sequence: TGCGCCAGCAGCATGCCCCCGGGACAGACGAACACTGAAGCTTTCTTT. Protein: CASSMPPGQTNTEAFF.